This T cell receptor (beta chain) was recovered during a study of blood T cell repertoires in COVID-19. The wider study: Some COVID-19 samples were acute and others convalescent; all came from the United States, Italy and Spain. T cells, B-cell-depleted T cells, or PBMCs provided the cDNA or gDNA that served as material.

The CDR3 loop spans 16 amino acids. Germline V gene lookup returns CDR1 LNHNV and CDR2 YYDKDF (reference sequence). V was clipped by 0 bases and J by 7 bases, with 16 bases between them. Seattle cases were enrolled at active infection and followed longitudinally. Per the study methods: Nucleated cell number was recorded as an estimate derived from reference gene primer amplification. Some clones are missing from TCRdb's copy, which holds only in-frame ones; the method was immunoSEQ multiplex PCR. V, J and clone size are those of that table, while D and trimming were read from the DNA. Seen here are about 230,000 clones, about nine tenths observed once, and the top ten hold about 9.9%.

The sequence was collected from a man in his forties or fifties with COVID-19, enrolled during active disease. This chain uses TRBV15 with TRBJ1-5; D is undetermined. What was sequenced was peripheral blood. CDR3 region: CATSRDSSAIGQPQHF. The CDR3 coding sequence is TGTGCCACCAGCAGAGATAGCTCGGCCATCGGCCAGCCCCAGCATTTT. The variable domain in full, with the rest retrieved from reference TRBV15 and TRBJ1-5, is DAMVIQNPRYQVTQFGKPVTLSCSQTLNHNVMYWYQQKSSQAPKLLFHYYDKDFNNEADTPDNFQSRRPNTSFCFLDIRSPGLGDTAMYLCATSRDSSAIGQPQHFGDGTRLSIL.